The TCR beta chain under discussion was sequenced for a study of shared clonotypes between healthy human individuals. Positively selected for CCR7, the CD45RO-negative cells used as naive CD8 cells excluded terminally differentiated effector memory CD45RA+ cells. The germline CDR1 and CDR2 sequences are MGHRA and YSYEKL. The CDR3 is made up of 15 amino acids. The germline V and J ends were trimmed by 3 bases and 5 bases, with 16 bases remaining between them. Produced via immunoSEQ multiplex PCR; TCRdb's table is partial and in-frame only. The table lists around 700,000 clones, 92% of them singletons. This clone has just one count.

J is TRBJ1-1 and V is TRBV4-1, with D tentatively TRBD1 (6 bases). This TCR came from a man aged 25 to 45 in good health. Input material: naive CD8+ T cells sorted from blood. The CDR3 DNA reads as TGCGCCAGCAGCCACCTTGGCAGGGGTGGAACTGAAGCTTTCTTT. Protein sequence: CASSHLGRGGTEAFF.